Presented here are 32 T cell receptor beta chains from one specimen sequenced in a study of post-analysis software for immune sequencing data. General observations from the study: Patients carried roughly five TRBV segments more frequently than controls did, and TRBV5-6, TRBV5-1 and TRBV20-1 were among them.

Their cognate antigens are unknown. Unique molecular identifiers featured in each of the TCR beta cDNA libraries. TCRdb processed the PCR reads anew with MiXCR; each CDR3 protein has one entry. Of roughly 570,000 distinct CDR3 sequences listed, less than 40% are singletons. Sequencing used blood. The receptors shown here come from a girl aged 2-17 years with multiple sclerosis.

A remark on this clonotype: An end of the junction does not agree with germline; a read error may underlie this. This chain connects TRBV4-1 to TRBJ1-2, with 8 bases fitting TRBD1. This CDR3 has 17 amino acids. Germline loops: CDR1 MGHRA, CDR2 YSYEKL. As DNA, the CDR3 is TGCGCCAGCGGCCAAGATCCCCGGGACAGGCATAACTATGGCTACACCTTC. Translating gives CASGQDPRDRHNYGYTF.

The sample holds a few counts of this clonotype. V is TRBV7-8 and J is TRBJ2-3; 12 nucleotides align to TRBD2. The germline V gene encodes CDR1 SGHVS and CDR2 FQNEAQ. The CDR3 sequence is 16 residues long. Germline trimming cut 5 bases from V and 0 bases from J; bases unmatched to any gene: 3. The CDR3 DNA is TGTGCCAGCAGCGCCGGACTAGCGGGGAGCACAGATACGCAGTATTTT. It is translated as CASSAGLAGSTDTQYF.

This clonotype was counted a few times. The chain has TRBV27 and TRBJ2-1; D call uncertain. V was shortened by 6 bases and J by 0 bases, with 6 bases between the two germline ends. Germline-derived CDR1 and CDR2 are MNHEY and SMNVEV (reference sequence). The CDR3 covers 13 residues. The CDR3 protein is CASRQSSYNEQFF. CDR3 sequence (DNA): TGTGCCAGCAGGCAGAGCTCCTACAATGAGCAGTTCTTC.

CDR3 coding DNA: TGTGCCAGTAGTATGGGACTCCCTCTCCGGGACAGATCCTACGAGCAGTACTTC. Translating gives CASSMGLPLRDRSYEQYF. The rearrangement uses TRBV19 and TRBJ2-7, with a possible D match to TRBD1 (7 bases). Deletions cut 3 bases from V and 1 base from J, with 22 bases between. This CDR3 is 18 amino acids long. Germline V gene sequence: CDR1 LNHDA, CDR2 SQIVND (reference sequence).

With respect to this clonotype: A read error may be the cause here, since a much bigger clone is one base away. This sequence joins TRBV6-5 and TRBJ2-7, with D possibly matching TRBD2 (5 bases). The CDR3 extends over 15 amino acids. Per germline, CDR1 MNHEY and CDR2 SVGAGI. CDR3 sequence (DNA): TGTGCCGGCAGTTACTCGCCTAGCCTCTTCTACGAGCAGTACTTC. Translated, it gives CAGSYSPSLFYEQYF.

This clonotype came up a few times. The rearrangement links TRBV5-6 to TRBJ2-3; 8 bases agree with TRBD1. Germline CDR1 SGHDT, CDR2 YYEEEE. The CDR3 totals 15 residues. With V trimmed by 0 bases and J by 6 bases, 6 bases remained unmatched. CDR3 in DNA: TGTGCCAGCAGCTTGGCTCAGGGGGCGAGGGATACGCAGTATTTT. Protein: CASSLAQGARDTQYF. Variable domain in full (rest from reference TRBV5-6 and TRBJ2-3): DAGVTQSPTHLIKTRGQQVTLRCSPKSGHDTVSWYQQALGQGPQFIFQYYEEEERQRGNFPDRFSGHQFPNYSSELNVNALLLGDSALYLCASSLAQGARDTQYFGPGTRLTVL.

The chain combines TRBV6-5 with TRBJ2-7; D is uncertain. The germline CDR1 and CDR2 sequences are MNHEY and SVGAGI. Trimming pared 6 bases from V and 3 bases from J, leaving 15 bases between. This CDR3 is built from 14 residues. CDR3 amino acids: CASREALNLYEQYF. The CDR3 bases are TGTGCCAGCAGAGAGGCCTTGAATCTCTACGAGCAGTACTTC.

The chain is built from TRBV18 and TRBJ2-6; D remains ambiguous. Germline CDR1 KGHSH, CDR2 LQKENI. V was trimmed by 7 bases and J by 0 bases, leaving 7 bases between them. This CDR3 contains 14 residues. CDR3 sequence (DNA): TGTGCCAGCTTCGGCGACTCTGGGGCCAACGTCCTGACTTTC. Translated: CASFGDSGANVLTF.

The V call is TRBV20-1, the J call TRBJ1-5; weak D call: TRBD1 (6 bases). Germline values: CDR1 DFQATT, CDR2 SNEGSKA (reference sequence). The CDR3 runs 16 residues. Between the trimmed V and J ends, which lost 0 bases and 2 bases, there was a span of 14 bases. The CDR3 region has the DNA TGCAGTGCTAGAGATGGGGGGCTGGGCGGCAATCAGCCCCAGCATTTT. Translating gives CSARDGGLGGNQPQHF.

The chain recombines TRBV9 with TRBJ2-3; TRBD2 agrees at 9 bases. Germline CDR1 and CDR2: SGDLS and YYNGEE. The V segment lost 0 bases and the J segment 1 base; nucleotides outside the gene matches: 0. The CDR3 contains 15 residues. This CDR3 is CASSVGTSGTDTQYF. The CDR3 coding sequence is TGTGCCAGCAGCGTAGGGACTAGCGGCACAGATACGCAGTATTTT.

The chain has TRBV20-1 and TRBJ2-1; the match to TRBD2 covers 7 bases. Germline-derived CDR1 and CDR2 are DFQATT and SNEGSKA (reference sequence). CDR3 length equals 14 residues. With V trimmed by 4 bases and J by 2 bases, 5 bases remained unmatched. CDR3 protein: CSATSGSAYNEQFF. In nucleotides, the CDR3 is TGCAGTGCTACTAGCGGATCCGCCTACAATGAGCAGTTCTTC.

This rearrangement joins TRBV5-1 to TRBJ2-1; 9 bases are shared with TRBD2. Germline loops: CDR1 SGHRS, CDR2 YFSETQ. The CDR3 contains 15 residues. Trimming at V came to 0 bases and at J to 7 bases, leaving 5 bases not matched to a gene. The CDR3 loop reads CASSLVASGANEQFF. For the CDR3, the DNA is TGCGCCAGCAGCTTGGTGGCTAGCGGGGCAAATGAGCAGTTCTTC. Full variable domain (rest looked up from reference TRBV5-1 and TRBJ2-1): KAGVTQTPRYLIKTRGQQVTLSCSPISGHRSVSWYQQTPGQGLQFLFEYFSETQRNKGNFPGRFSGRQFSNSRSEMNVSTLELGDSALYLCASSLVASGANEQFFGPGTRLTVL.

The chain joins TRBV20-1 to TRBJ2-7; D remains ambiguous. The CDR3 contains 15 residues. V was clipped by 1 base and J by 3 bases, with 16 bases between them. CDR1 and CDR2 (germline): DFQATT, SNEGSKA (reference sequence). The CDR3 nucleotides read TGCAGTGCTAGAGGGGCGAACACCCCTCGCTACGAGCAGTACTTC. As protein: CSARGANTPRYEQYF.

The rearrangement joins TRBV29-1 to TRBJ2-5; perhaps D is TRBD1 or TRBD2 (6 bases each). The V end was cut by 7 bases, the J end by 5 bases, with 20 bases between. This CDR3 comprises 14 residues. From germline, CDR1 is SQVTM and CDR2 ANQGSEA. This CDR3 is CSAEGDFSGETQYF. The CDR3 nucleotides read TGCAGCGCTGAGGGGGACTTCTCTGGGGAGACCCAGTACTTC.

The table lists this clonotype with a few counts. The chain employs TRBV3-1 and TRBJ2-7; possibly TRBD1 for D (7 bases). The V end was cut by 4 bases, the J end by 3 bases, with 13 bases between. CDR3 size: 14 residues. The germline V gene encodes CDR1 LGHDT and CDR2 YNNKEL (reference sequence). The CDR3 loop is CASSRGTDSYEQYF. For the CDR3, the DNA is TGTGCCAGCAGCCGCGGGACAGACAGCTACGAGCAGTACTTC.

The rearrangement links TRBV10-3 to TRBJ2-3; either TRBD1 or TRBD2 may fit D (5 bases each). This CDR3 region has 12 residues. Germline V lookup: CDR1 ENHRY, CDR2 SYGVKD. V dropped 0 bases and J dropped 10 bases, with 8 bases sitting between them. CDR3 in DNA: TGTGCCATCAGTGAGTCCACGGGACCGCAGTATTTT. Its protein is CAISESTGPQYF.

The chain combines TRBV27 with TRBJ2-6, with D tentatively TRBD1 (6 bases). The CDR3 is made up of 14 amino acids. From germline, CDR1 is MNHEY and CDR2 SMNVEV (reference sequence). V was trimmed by 3 bases and J by 5 bases, leaving 8 bases between them. CDR3 in DNA: TGTGCCAGCAGTTTCCGGGACAGGGCCAACGTCCTGACTTTC. The encoded protein is CASSFRDRANVLTF. Supplemented by reference TRBV27 and TRBJ2-6, the full variable domain reads EAQVTQNPRYLITVTGKKLTVTCSQNMNHEYMSWYRQDPGLGLRQIYYSMNVEVTDKGDVPEGYKVSRKEKRNFPLILESPSPNQTSLYFCASSFRDRANVLTFGAGSRLTVL.

In the case of this clonotype: This likely comes from a read error, as the CDR3 has no conserved phenylalanine or tryptophan at its end. The rearrangement links TRBV5-1 to TRBJ2-4, with D possibly matching TRBD1 (5 bases). The J call may not be correct, given that the DNA end is closer to TRBJ2-7. This CDR3 has 14 amino acids. Germline lookup yields CDR1 SGHRS and CDR2 YFSETQ. CDR3 sequence (DNA): TGCGCCAGCAGCTTGGCCTTCAGGGCATACGAGCAGTACTGC. The encoded protein is CASSLAFRAYEQYC.

The rearrangement uses TRBV7-8 and TRBJ2-1, with TRBD1 matching 8 bases. CDR1 and CDR2 (germline): SGHVS, FQNEAQ. There are 13 residues in the CDR3. J was trimmed by 9 bases and V by 3 bases; bases with no gene match: 4. CDR3 sequence (DNA): TGTGCCAGCAGCTTTTCAGGGGGCAGTGAGCAGTTCTTC. This sequence encodes CASSFSGGSEQFF.

This chain connects TRBV25-1 to TRBJ2-5; D assignment may be TRBD1 or TRBD2 (5 bases each). Trimming took 6 bases from V and 12 from J, leaving 23 bases between them. The CDR3 extends over 14 amino acids. Looked up from germline, CDR1 is MGHDK and CDR2 is SYGVNS. The CDR3 DNA follows: TGTGCCAGCAGGCGCCTGAGGGACCGTGATGGGGAGTACTTC. It specifies CASRRLRDRDGEYF.

This chain joins TRBV20-1 and TRBJ1-5; maybe TRBD1 (5 bases). The V end was cut by 3 bases, the J end by 3 bases, with 21 bases between. This CDR3 is 17 amino acids long. CDR1 and CDR2 (germline): DFQATT, SNEGSKA (reference sequence). The CDR3 sequence is CSASQGRVTLLNQPQHF. The DNA of the CDR3 is TGCAGTGCTAGTCAGGGCAGGGTAACCCTTCTCAATCAGCCCCAGCATTTT.

The V and J genes are TRBV6-5 and TRBJ2-2; TRBD2 is a possible D gene (6 bases). The CDR3 has 17 amino acids. With 2 bases removed from V and 4 bases from J, the gap between germline ends came to 17 bases. Per germline, CDR1 MNHEY and CDR2 SVGAGI. The CDR3 spells CASSYPPGGASTGELFF. The CDR3, as DNA: TGTGCCAGCAGTTACCCTCCTGGAGGGGCAAGCACCGGGGAGCTGTTTTTT.

The V gene is TRBV20-1, the J gene TRBJ2-7; tentatively, D is TRBD1 or TRBD2 (7 bases each). Trimming pared 6 bases from V and 0 bases from J, leaving 21 bases between. In germline, CDR1 is DFQATT, CDR2 SNEGSKA (reference sequence). This CDR3 has 16 amino acids. As DNA, the CDR3 is TGCAGTGCGGGAGGGTACGTGGACAGGAGCTCCTACGAGCAGTACTTC. Protein product: CSAGGYVDRSSYEQYF.

This clonotype came up many times. The V gene is TRBV11-2, the J gene TRBJ1-1, with 7 bases matching TRBD1. The CDR3 extends over 14 amino acids. J gave up 8 bases and V 4 bases, and 10 bases lay outside the gene matches. Per germline, CDR1 SGHAT and CDR2 FQNNGV. Here the CDR3 DNA reads TGTGCCAGCAGCTGGGACAGTTCAAAATCGGAAGCTTTCTTT. This codes for CASSWDSSKSEAFF.

The rearrangement joins TRBV5-1 to TRBJ2-5, with 7 positions matching TRBD2. The trim removed 2 bases at V and 3 bases at J, leaving 4 bases unmatched. Looked up from germline, CDR1 is SGHRS and CDR2 is YFSETQ. The CDR3 has 14 residues. CDR3 sequence: CASSLAGGKETQYF. As DNA, the CDR3 is TGCGCCAGCAGCTTAGCCGGGGGGAAAGAGACCCAGTACTTC.

The V call is TRBV29-1, the J call TRBJ1-1; D unclear. The CDR3 covers 13 residues. Per germline, CDR1 SQVTM and CDR2 ANQGSEA. V lost 3 bases and J lost 8, with 16 bases in between. CDR3 in amino acids: CSVEIGQAGEAFF. The CDR3 bases are TGCAGCGTTGAGATCGGGCAGGCCGGAGAAGCTTTCTTT.

The chain links TRBV20-1 to TRBJ2-5, with 7 positions matching TRBD2. From germline, CDR1 is DFQATT and CDR2 SNEGSKA (reference sequence). The CDR3 contains 16 residues. Germline trimming cut 4 bases from V and 1 base from J; bases unmatched to any gene: 12. This CDR3 reads CSATAQSSSGQETQYF. In nucleotides, the CDR3 is TGCAGTGCTACCGCCCAAAGTTCTAGCGGCCAAGAGACCCAGTACTTC.

This clonotype occurred a few times. V gene TRBV5-1 combines with J gene TRBJ2-1, with 9 bases aligning to TRBD1. Germline CDR1 and CDR2: SGHRS and YFSETQ. With 5 bases clipped from V and 7 bases from J, the junction kept 13 bases outside the gene matches. The CDR3 extends over 16 amino acids. The CDR3, as DNA: TGCGCCAGCAGGTACCGGGACAGGGCGGTGGGGAATGAGCAGTTCTTC. It yields the protein CASRYRDRAVGNEQFF.

The chain has TRBV10-2 and TRBJ2-7, with D perhaps matching TRBD2 (5 bases). Germline V lookup: CDR1 WSHSY, CDR2 SAAADI. CDR3 length: 17 amino acids. Trimming removed 3 bases from V and 1 base from J, with 19 bases in between. CDR3 amino acids: CASSDGKGPNYSYEQYF. Here the CDR3 DNA reads TGCGCCAGCAGTGACGGGAAAGGGCCAAACTATTCCTACGAGCAGTACTTC.

CDR3 residues: CASSLSGDRTDTQYF. The CDR3 DNA follows: TGTGCCAGCAGCCTTAGCGGGGACCGCACAGATACGCAGTATTTT. V usage is TRBV3-1 and J usage is TRBJ2-3; 8 bases agree with TRBD2. The CDR3 extends over 15 amino acids. Per the germline V gene, CDR1 is LGHDT and CDR2 is YNNKEL (reference sequence). V dropped 4 bases and J dropped 1; count of bases not matched to a gene: 4.

This clonotype was picked up a small number of times. This rearrangement joins TRBV5-1 to TRBJ2-1; 8 bases are shared with TRBD1. CDR1 and CDR2 from the germline V gene are SGHRS and YFSETQ. This CDR3 is 14 amino acids long. Trimming removed 3 bases from V and 5 bases from J; junction bases left unmatched: 4. CDR3 protein: CASSSGQAHNEQFF. The CDR3 DNA sequence: TGCGCCAGCAGCTCGGGACAGGCCCACAATGAGCAGTTCTTC. The whole variable domain, filled in from reference TRBV5-1 and TRBJ2-1, reads KAGVTQTPRYLIKTRGQQVTLSCSPISGHRSVSWYQQTPGQGLQFLFEYFSETQRNKGNFPGRFSGRQFSNSRSEMNVSTLELGDSALYLCASSSGQAHNEQFFGPGTRLTVL.

Written as DNA, the CDR3 is TGCAGTGCTAGAGATGGACAGGGTAAACACATTCAGTACTTC. Translating gives CSARDGQGKHIQYF. The chain is built from TRBV20-1 and TRBJ2-4; 8 positions agree with TRBD1. Germline trimming cut 0 bases from V and 8 bases from J; bases unmatched to any gene: 6. The germline V gene has CDR1 DFQATT and CDR2 SNEGSKA (reference sequence). This CDR3 region has 14 residues.